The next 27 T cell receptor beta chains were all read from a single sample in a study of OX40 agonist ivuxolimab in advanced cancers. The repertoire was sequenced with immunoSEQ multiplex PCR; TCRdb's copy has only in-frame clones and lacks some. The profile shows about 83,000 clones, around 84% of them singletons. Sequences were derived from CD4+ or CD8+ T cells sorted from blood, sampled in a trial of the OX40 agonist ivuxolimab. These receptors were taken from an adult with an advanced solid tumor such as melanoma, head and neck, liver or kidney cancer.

The CDR3 nucleotides read TGTGCCTGCGGAATAGCGGGGATACTAGCCAAAAACATTCAGTACTTC. Translation: CACGIAGILAKNIQYF. The gene calls are TRBV30 and TRBJ2-4, with 8 bases that match TRBD2. Looked up from germline, CDR1 is GTSNPN and CDR2 is SVGIG (reference sequence). The V and J ends lost 6 bases and 0 bases, in that order; junction bases with no gene match: 10. CDR3 length: 16 amino acids.

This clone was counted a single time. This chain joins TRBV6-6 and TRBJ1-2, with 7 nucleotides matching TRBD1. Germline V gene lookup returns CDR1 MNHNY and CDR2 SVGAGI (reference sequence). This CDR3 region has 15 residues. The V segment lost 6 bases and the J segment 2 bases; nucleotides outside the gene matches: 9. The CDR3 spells CASRTDRAGNYGYTF. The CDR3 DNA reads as TGTGCCAGCAGAACCGACAGGGCAGGGAACTATGGCTACACCTTC.

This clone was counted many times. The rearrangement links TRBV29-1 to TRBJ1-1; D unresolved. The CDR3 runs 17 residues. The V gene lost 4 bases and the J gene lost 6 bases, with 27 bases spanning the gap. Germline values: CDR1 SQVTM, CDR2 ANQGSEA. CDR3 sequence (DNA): TGCAGCGTTGCCCCTTCCCTCCCCCTACACCGTAAACCTGAAGCTTTCTTT. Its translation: CSVAPSLPLHRKPEAFF.

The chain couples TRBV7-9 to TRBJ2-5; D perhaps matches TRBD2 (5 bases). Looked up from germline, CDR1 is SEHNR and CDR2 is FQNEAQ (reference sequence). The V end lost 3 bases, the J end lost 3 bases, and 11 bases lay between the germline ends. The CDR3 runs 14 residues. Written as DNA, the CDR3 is TGTGCCAGCAGCTTCGGGGTGGAAAAAGAGACCCAGTACTTC. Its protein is CASSFGVEKETQYF.

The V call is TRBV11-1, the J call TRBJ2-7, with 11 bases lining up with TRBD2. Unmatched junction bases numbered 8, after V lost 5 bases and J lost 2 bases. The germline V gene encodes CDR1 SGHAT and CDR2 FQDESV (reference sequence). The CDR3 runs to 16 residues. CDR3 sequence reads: CASSKTSGGPPYEQYF. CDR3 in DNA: TGTGCCAGCAGCAAAACTAGCGGGGGACCCCCCTACGAGCAGTACTTC.

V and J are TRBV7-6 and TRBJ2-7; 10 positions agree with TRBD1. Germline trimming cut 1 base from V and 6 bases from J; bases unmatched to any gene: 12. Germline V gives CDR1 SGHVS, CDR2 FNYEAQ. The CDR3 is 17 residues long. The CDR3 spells CASSLEPSGTGVFEQYF. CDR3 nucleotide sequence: TGTGCCAGCAGCTTAGAACCCAGCGGGACAGGGGTTTTCGAGCAGTACTTC.

The CDR3 region is CASSLGTGYGYTF. In DNA form, the CDR3 reads TGTGCCAGCAGCTTAGGGACAGGGTATGGCTACACCTTC. The chain recombines TRBV11-2 with TRBJ1-2; the match to TRBD1 covers 8 bases. The V gene end was trimmed by 1 base and the J gene end by 5 bases; junction bases not matched to a gene: 0. The V gene's germline CDR1 is SGHAT and CDR2 FQNNGV. The CDR3 length is 13 residues.

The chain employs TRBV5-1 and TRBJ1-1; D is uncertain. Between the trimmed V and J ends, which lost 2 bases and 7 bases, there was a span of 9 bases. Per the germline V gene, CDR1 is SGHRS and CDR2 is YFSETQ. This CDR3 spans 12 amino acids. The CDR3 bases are TGCGCCAGCAGCTTAGTAGTGGGTGAAGCTTTCTTT. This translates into CASSLVVGEAFF.

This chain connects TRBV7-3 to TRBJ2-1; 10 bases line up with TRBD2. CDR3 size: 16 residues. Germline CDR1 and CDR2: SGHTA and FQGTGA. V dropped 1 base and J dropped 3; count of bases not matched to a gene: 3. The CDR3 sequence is CASSLSASGGYNEQFF. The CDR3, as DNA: TGTGCCAGCAGCTTAAGCGCTAGCGGGGGCTACAATGAGCAGTTCTTC.

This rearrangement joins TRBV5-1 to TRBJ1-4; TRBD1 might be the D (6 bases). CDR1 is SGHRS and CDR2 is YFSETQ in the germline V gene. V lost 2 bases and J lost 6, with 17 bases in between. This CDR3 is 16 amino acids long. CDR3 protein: CASSLEAGARYEKLFF. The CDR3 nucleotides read TGCGCCAGCAGCTTAGAAGCGGGGGCGAGATATGAAAAACTGTTTTTT.

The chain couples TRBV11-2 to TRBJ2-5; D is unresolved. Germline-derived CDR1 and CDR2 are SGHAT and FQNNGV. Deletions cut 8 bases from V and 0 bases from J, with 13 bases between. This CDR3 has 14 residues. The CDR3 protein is CASGTSTHQETQYF. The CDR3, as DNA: TGTGCCAGCGGCACCTCCACCCACCAAGAGACCCAGTACTTC.

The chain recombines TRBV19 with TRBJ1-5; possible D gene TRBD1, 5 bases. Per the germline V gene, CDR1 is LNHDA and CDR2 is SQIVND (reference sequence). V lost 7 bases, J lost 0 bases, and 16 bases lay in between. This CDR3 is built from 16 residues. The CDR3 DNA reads TGTGCCAGTACCCGGGGAGGGGCCCGTAGCAATCAGCCCCAGCATTTT. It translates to CASTRGGARSNQPQHF.

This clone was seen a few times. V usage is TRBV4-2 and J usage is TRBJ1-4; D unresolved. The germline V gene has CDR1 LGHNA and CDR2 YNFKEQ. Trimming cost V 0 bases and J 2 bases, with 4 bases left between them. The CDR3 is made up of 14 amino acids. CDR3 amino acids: CASSQDATNEKLFF. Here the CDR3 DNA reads TGTGCCAGCAGCCAAGATGCGACTAATGAAAAACTGTTTTTT.

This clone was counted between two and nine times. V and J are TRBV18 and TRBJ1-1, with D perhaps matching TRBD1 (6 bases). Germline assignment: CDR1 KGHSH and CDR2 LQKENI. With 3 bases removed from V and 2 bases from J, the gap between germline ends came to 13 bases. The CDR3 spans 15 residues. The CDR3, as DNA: TGTGCCAGCTCACCGGTAGGACAGTTCAACACTGAAGCTTTCTTT. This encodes CASSPVGQFNTEAFF.

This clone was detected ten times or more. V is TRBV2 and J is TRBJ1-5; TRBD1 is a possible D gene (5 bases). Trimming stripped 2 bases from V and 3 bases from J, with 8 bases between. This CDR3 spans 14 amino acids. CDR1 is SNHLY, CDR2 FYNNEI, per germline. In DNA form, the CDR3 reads TGTGCCAGCAGTGAACGGGGGACCAATCAGCCCCAGCATTTT. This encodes CASSERGTNQPQHF.

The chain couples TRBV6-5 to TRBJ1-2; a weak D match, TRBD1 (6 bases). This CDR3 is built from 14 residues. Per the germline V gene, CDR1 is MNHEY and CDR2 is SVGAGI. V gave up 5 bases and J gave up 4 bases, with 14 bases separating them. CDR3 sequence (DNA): TGTGCCAGCAGTCTCACCGAGACAGGCTATGGCTACACCTTC. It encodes CASSLTETGYGYTF.

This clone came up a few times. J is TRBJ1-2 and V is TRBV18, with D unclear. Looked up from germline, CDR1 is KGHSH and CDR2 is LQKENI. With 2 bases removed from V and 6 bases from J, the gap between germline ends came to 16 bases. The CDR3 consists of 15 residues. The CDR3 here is CASSPRTIQKDGYTF. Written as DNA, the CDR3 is TGTGCCAGCTCACCAAGAACCATCCAAAAGGATGGCTACACCTTC.

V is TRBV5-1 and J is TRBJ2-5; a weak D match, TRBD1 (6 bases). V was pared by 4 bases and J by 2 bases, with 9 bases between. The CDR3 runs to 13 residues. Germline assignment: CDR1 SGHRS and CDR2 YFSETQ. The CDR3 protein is CASSPDSQETQYF. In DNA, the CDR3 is TGCGCCAGCAGCCCGGACAGTCAAGAGACCCAGTACTTC.

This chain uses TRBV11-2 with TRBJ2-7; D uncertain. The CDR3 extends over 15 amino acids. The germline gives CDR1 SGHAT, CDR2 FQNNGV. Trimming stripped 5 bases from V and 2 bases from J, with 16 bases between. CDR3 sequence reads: CASSPLAVITYEQYF. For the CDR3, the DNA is TGTGCCAGCAGCCCTTTGGCAGTAATTACCTACGAGCAGTACTTC.

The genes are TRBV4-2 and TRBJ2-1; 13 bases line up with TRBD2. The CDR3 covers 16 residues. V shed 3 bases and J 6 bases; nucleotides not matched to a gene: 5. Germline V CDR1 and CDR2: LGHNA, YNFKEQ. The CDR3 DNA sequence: TGTGCCAGCAGCCATCAAACTAGCGGGAGGGCCAATGAGCAGTTCTTC. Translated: CASSHQTSGRANEQFF.

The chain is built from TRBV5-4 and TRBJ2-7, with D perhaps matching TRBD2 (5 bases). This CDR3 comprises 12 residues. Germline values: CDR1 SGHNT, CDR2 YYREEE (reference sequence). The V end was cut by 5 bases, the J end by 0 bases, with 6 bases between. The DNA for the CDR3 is TGTGCCAGCAGGGGGAGCTCCTACGAGCAGTACTTC. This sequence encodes CASRGSSYEQYF. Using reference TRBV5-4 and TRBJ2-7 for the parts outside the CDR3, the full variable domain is ETGVTQSPTHLIKTRGQQVTLRCSSQSGHNTVSWYQQALGQGPQFIFQYYREEENGRGNFPPRFSGLQFPNYSSELNVNALELDDSALYLCASRGSSYEQYFGPGTRLTVT.

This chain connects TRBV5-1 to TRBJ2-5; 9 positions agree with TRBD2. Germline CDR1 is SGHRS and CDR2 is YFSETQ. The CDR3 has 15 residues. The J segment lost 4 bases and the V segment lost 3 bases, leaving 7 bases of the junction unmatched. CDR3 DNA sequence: TGCGCCAGCAGCTCAGCGGGAGGATCTGGAGAGACCCAGTACTTC. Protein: CASSSAGGSGETQYF.

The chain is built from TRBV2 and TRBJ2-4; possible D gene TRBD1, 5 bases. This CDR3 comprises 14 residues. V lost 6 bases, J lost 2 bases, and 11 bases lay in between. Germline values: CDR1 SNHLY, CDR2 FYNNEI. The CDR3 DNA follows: TGTGCCAGCAGGCCCCAGGGTACCAAAAACATTCAGTACTTC. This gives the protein CASRPQGTKNIQYF.

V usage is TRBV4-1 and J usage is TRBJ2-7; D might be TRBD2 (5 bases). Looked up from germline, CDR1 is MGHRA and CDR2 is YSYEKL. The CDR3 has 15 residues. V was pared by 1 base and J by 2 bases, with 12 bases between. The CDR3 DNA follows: TGCGCCAGCAGCCAAGTCGAGCGAGGGACCTACGAGCAGTACTTC. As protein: CASSQVERGTYEQYF.

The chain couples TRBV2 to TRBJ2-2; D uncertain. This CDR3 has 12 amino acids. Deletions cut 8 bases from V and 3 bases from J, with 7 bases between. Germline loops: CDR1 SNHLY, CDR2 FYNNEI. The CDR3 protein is CASGGDTGELFF. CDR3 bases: TGTGCCAGCGGTGGGGACACCGGGGAGCTGTTTTTT.

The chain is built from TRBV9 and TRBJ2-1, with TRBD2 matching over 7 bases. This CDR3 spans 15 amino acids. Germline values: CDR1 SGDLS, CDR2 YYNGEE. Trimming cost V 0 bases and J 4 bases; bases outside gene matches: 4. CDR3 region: CASSVELAEYNEQFF. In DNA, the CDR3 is TGTGCCAGCAGCGTAGAGCTAGCGGAGTACAATGAGCAGTTCTTC. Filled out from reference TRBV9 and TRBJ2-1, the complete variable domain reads DSGVTQTPKHLITATGQRVTLRCSPRSGDLSVYWYQQSLDQGLQFLIQYYNGEERAKGNILERFSAQQFPDLHSELNLSSLELGDSALYFCASSVELAEYNEQFFGPGTRLTVL.

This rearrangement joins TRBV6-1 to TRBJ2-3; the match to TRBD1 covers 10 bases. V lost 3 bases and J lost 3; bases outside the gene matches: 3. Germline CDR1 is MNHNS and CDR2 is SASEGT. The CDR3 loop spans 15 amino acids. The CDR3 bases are TGTGCCAGCAGTGATGTGGACAGGGGGACAGATACGCAGTATTTT. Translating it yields CASSDVDRGTDTQYF.